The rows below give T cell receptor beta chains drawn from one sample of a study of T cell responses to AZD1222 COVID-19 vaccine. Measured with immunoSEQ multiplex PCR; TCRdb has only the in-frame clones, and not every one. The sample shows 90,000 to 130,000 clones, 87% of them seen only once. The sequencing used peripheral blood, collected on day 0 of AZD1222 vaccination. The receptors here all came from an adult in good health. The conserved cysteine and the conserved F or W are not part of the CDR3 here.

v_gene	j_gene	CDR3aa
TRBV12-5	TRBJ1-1	ASGSGREAF
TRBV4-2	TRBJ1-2	ASSQANQDTYGYT
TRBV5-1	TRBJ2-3	ASSLEGSLTPSTDTQY
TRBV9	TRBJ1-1	ASSVVGQSIEAF
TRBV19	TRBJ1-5	ASSTSAQGNQPQH
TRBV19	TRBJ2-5	ASTPSRATLETQY
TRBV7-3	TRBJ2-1	ASSPQPGTTYNEQF
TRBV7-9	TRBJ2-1	ASSPRNEQF
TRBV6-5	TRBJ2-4	ASTPVAKNIQY
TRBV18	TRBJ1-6	ASSQGTGSNSPLH
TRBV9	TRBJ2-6	ASSVAIGQLLGANVLT
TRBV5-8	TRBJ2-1	ASSRARTGYNEQF
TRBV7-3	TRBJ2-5	ASSPGTSGVQETQY
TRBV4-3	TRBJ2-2	ASSPRYYTGELF
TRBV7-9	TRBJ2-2	ASNRQGNTGELF
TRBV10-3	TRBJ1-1	AIRGEPNTEAF
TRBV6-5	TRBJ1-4	ASSYSLTGNEKLF
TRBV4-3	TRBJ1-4	ASSQVGTGVEKLF
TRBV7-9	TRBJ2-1	ASSLAPRGEF
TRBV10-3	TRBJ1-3	AISDMLGNTIY
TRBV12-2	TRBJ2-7	ASRLSGKGTGEQY
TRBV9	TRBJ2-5	ASSRVGGQETQY
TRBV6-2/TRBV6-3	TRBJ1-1	ASSYTGQGGFTEAF
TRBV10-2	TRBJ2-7	ASKLAGGPGDEQY
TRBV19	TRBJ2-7	ASSIGSNLAYEQY
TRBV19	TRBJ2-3	ASKSTGTTDTQY